This record covers a single T cell receptor (beta chain). Its antigen is still unknown. The sample is drawn from a study of spatial heterogeneity in lung cancer. Overall study findings and caveats: Ubiquitous expanded tumor TCRs surfaced in blood more at resection than they did at follow-up.

Every TCR cDNA molecule bore a unique molecular identifier. MiXCR was run by TCRdb on the 5' RACE reads, yielding one entry per CDR3 protein. The sample has about 45,000 distinct CDR3 sequences, roughly an eighth seen once; the top ten hold about 57%. Time point described: sample taken at primary tumor resection. The study sequenced unsorted whole RNA from tumor, nontumor lung or frozen PBMC. The donor population consisted of about 75 patients with untreated, early-stage non-small cell lung cancer. The CDR3 loop spans 13 amino acids. The J segment lost 7 bases and the V segment lost 6 bases, leaving 11 bases of the junction unmatched. Looked up from germline, CDR1 is SQVTM and CDR2 is ANQGSEA.

The chain combines TRBV29-1 with TRBJ1-1, with 7 bases matching TRBD1. The origin of this receptor is a male donor with early-stage non-small cell lung cancer. The specimen comprised PBMCs, sampled at surgery. DNA for the CDR3: TGCAGCGTGTCGGACTACAGGGGCCTTGAAGCTTTCTTT. Protein sequence: CSVSDYRGLEAFF.